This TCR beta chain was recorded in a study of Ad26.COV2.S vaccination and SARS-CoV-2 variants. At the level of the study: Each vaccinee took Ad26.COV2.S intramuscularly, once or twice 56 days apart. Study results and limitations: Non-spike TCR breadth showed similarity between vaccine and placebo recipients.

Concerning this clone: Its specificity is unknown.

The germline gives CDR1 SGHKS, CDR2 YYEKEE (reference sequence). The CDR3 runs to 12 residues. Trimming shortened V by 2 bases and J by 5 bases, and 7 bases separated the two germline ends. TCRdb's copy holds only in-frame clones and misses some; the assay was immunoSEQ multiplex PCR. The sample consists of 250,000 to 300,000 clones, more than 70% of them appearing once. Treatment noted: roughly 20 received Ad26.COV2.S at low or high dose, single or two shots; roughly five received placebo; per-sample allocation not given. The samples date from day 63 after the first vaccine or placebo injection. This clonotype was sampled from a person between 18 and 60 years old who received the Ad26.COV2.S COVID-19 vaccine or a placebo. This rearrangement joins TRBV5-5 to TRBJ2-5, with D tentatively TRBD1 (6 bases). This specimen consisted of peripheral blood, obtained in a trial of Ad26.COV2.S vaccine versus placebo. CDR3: CASSFQGETQYF. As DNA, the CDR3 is TGTGCCAGCAGCTTTCAGGGGGAGACCCAGTACTTC.